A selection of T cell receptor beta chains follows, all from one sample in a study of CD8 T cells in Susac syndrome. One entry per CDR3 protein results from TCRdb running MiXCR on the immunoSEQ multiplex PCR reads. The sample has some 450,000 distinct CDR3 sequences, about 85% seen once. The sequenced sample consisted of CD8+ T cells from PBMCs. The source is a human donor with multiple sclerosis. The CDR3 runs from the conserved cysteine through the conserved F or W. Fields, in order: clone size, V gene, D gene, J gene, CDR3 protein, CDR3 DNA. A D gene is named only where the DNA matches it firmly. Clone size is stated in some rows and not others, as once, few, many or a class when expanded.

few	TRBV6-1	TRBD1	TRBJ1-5	CASSGQGADAQHF	TGTGCCAGCAGTGGGCAGGGGGCCGACGCCCAGCATTTT
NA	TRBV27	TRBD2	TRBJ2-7	CASSLSRVRETYEQYF	TGTGCCAGCAGTTTATCACGGGTGCGGGAGACCTACGAGCAGTACTTC
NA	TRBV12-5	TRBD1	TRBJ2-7	CASGLVLGQSYEQYF	TGTGCTAGTGGTTTGGTGTTGGGACAGAGCTACGAGCAGTACTTC
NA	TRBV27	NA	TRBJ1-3	CASSLSLHSGNTIYF	TGTGCCAGCAGTTTATCTCTACACTCTGGAAACACCATATATTTT
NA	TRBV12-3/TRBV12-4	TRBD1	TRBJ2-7	CASRPRTGGFEQYF	TGTGCCAGCAGGCCCCGGACAGGGGGCTTCGAGCAGTACTTC
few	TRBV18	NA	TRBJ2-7	CASSGRGYEQYF	TGTGCCAGCTCAGGGCGGGGCTACGAGCAGTACTTC
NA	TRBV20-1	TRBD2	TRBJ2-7	CSARDWSGGYEQYF	TGCAGTGCTAGAGATTGGTCGGGGGGATACGAGCAGTACTTC
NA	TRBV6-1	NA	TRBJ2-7	CASKSAEAYEQYF	TGTGCCAGCAAATCTGCTGAGGCCTACGAGCAGTACTTC
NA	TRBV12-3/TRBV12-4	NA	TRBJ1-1	CASRGTLNTEAFF	TGTGCCAGCAGAGGGACACTTAACACTGAAGCTTTCTTT
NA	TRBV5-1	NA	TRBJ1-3	CASSLDVLETGNTIYF	TGCGCCAGCAGCTTGGACGTTCTCGAGACTGGAAACACCATATATTTT
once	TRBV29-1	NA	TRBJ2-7	CSVTGLAASYEQYF	TGCAGCGTAACAGGCTTAGCGGCCTCCTACGAGCAGTACTTC
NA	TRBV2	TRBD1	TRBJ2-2	CASSQPQGALRGELFF	TGTGCCAGCAGCCAACCTCAGGGGGCGCTAAGAGGGGAGCTGTTTTTT
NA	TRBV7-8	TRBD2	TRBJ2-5	CASSRGTSGGLETQYF	TGTGCCAGCAGCCGAGGGACTAGCGGGGGACTAGAGACCCAGTACTTC
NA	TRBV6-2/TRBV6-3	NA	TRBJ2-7	CASSSERGHSYEQYF	TGTGCCAGCAGTTCAGAGCGGGGACACTCCTACGAGCAGTACTTC
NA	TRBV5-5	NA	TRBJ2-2	CASSAFGYDTGELFF	TGTGCCAGCAGCGCGTTTGGGTATGACACCGGGGAGCTGTTTTTT
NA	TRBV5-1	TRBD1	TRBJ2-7	CASRLDRGSSYEQYF	TGCGCCAGCAGACTAGACAGGGGGTCCTCCTACGAGCAGTACTTC
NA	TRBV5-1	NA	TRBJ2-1	CASSHRDSLNNEQFF	TGCGCCAGCAGCCACCGGGACTCTCTGAACAATGAGCAGTTCTTC
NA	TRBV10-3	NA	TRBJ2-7	CAISESMAPPSYF	TGTGCCATCAGTGAGTCGATGGCGCCGCCAAGCTACTTC
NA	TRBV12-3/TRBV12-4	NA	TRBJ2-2	CASSALNTGELFF	TGTGCCAGCAGTGCCTTGAACACCGGGGAGCTGTTTTTT
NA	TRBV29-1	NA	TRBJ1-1	CSVNNDREAFF	TGCAGCGTGAATAATGACAGGGAAGCTTTCTTT
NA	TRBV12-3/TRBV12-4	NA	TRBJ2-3	CASSPDVAGTDTQYF	TGTGCCAGCAGCCCGGATGTGGCGGGGACAGATACGCAGTATTTT
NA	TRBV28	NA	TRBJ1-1	CASRAWGALNTEAFF	TGTGCCAGCAGAGCCTGGGGGGCGCTCAACACTGAAGCTTTCTTT
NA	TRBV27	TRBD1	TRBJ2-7	CASSSGQGPFYEQYF	TGTGCCAGCAGTTCAGGACAGGGACCATTCTACGAGCAGTACTTC
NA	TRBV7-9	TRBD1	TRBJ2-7	CASSLVQGAYYEQYF	TGTGCCAGCAGCTTAGTACAGGGGGCGTATTACGAGCAGTACTTC
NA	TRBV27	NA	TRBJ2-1	CASSLRGPNNEQFF	TGTGCCAGCAGTTTACGGGGACCGAACAATGAGCAGTTCTTC
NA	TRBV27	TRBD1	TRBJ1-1	CASSLSGQLLNTEAFF	TGTGCCAGCAGTTTATCGGGACAGCTCCTGAACACTGAAGCTTTCTTT
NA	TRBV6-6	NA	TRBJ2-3	CASSLPRDSTDTQYF	TGTGCCAGCAGCCTACCCCGGGACTCAACAGATACGCAGTATTTT
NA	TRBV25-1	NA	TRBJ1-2	CASSEGQGGPYGYTF	TGTGCCAGCAGTGAAGGGCAGGGAGGTCCTTATGGCTACACCTTC
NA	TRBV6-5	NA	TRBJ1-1	CAGGYRALKLFF	TGTGCCGGGGGGTACAGGGCACTGAAGCTTTTCTTT
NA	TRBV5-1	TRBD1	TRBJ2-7	CASSLVPGTGRSYEQYF	TGCGCCAGCAGCTTGGTACCGGGGACAGGTCGTTCCTACGAGCAGTACTTC
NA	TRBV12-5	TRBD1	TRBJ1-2	CASGSGTGMYGYTF	TGTGCTAGTGGTTCCGGGACAGGGATGTATGGCTACACCTTC
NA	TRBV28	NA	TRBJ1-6	CASSLERGTGRPSPLHF	TGTGCCAGCAGTTTGGAGAGGGGTACAGGGAGGCCTTCACCCCTCCACTTT
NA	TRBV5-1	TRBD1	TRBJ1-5	CASRQGFQSNQPQHF	TGCGCCAGCAGACAGGGGTTTCAGAGCAATCAGCCCCAGCATTTT
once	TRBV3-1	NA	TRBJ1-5	CASSGAGSNQPQHF	TGTGCCAGCAGTGGGGCGGGTAGCAATCAGCCCCAGCATTTT
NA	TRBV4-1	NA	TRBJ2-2	CASSQVTGLTGELFF	TGCGCCAGCAGCCAAGTCACAGGGCTCACCGGGGAGCTGTTTTTT
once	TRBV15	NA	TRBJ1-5	CATSRGAGANQPQHF	TGTGCCACCAGCAGAGGGGCGGGGGCCAATCAGCCCCAGCATTTT
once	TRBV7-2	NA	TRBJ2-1	CASSFPTGGSWDEQFF	TGTGCCAGCAGCTTCCCTACGGGTGGGAGTTGGGATGAGCAGTTCTTC
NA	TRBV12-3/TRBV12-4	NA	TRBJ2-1	CASSSGIREESYNEQFF	TGTGCCAGCAGTTCGGGAATCAGGGAAGAGTCCTACAATGAGCAGTTCTTC
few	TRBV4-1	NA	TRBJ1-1	CASSPAGLNTEAFF	TGCGCCAGCTCTCCCGCAGGGTTAAACACTGAAGCTTTCTTT
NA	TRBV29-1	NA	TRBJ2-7	CSVEKGGFEQYF	TGCAGCGTTGAAAAGGGGGGCTTCGAGCAGTACTTC
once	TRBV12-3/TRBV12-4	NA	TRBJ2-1	CASSNQRDEQFF	TGTGCCAGCAGCAACCAGCGGGATGAGCAGTTCTTC
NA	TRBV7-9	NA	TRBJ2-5	CASSLDGLSETQYF	TGTGCCAGCAGCTTAGACGGGCTATCTGAGACCCAGTACTTC
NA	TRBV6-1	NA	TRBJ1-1	CASSEPGGGMNTEAFF	TGTGCCAGCAGTGAACCTGGCGGGGGCATGAACACTGAAGCTTTCTTT
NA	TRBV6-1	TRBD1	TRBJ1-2	CASSETGGSLKGYTF	TGTGCCAGCAGCGAAACAGGGGGCTCTCTGAAGGGCTACACCTTC
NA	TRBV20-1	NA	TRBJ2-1	CSALFGISYNEQFF	TGCAGTGCTCTTTTTGGGATTTCCTACAATGAGCAGTTCTTC